This T cell receptor (beta chain) was documented in a study of blood T cell repertoires in COVID-19. A single count supports this clone. CDR1 and CDR2 (germline): SNHLY, FYNNEI. The CDR3 totals 14 residues. Trimming cost V 7 bases and J 7 bases; bases outside gene matches: 13. Profiled with immunoSEQ multiplex PCR; TCRdb holds only in-frame clones, not every one. The sample shows around 300,000 clones, roughly nine tenths of them seen only once. The receptor comes from a woman aged 40 to 49 who had recovered from COVID-19. V and J are TRBV2 and TRBJ2-7; 7 nucleotides align to TRBD1. The specimen was peripheral blood. The CDR3: CASNEGDRPSEQYF. CDR3 sequence (DNA): TGTGCCAGCAATGAGGGGGACAGACCTTCGGAGCAGTACTTC.